The 14 T cell receptor beta chains given below trace back to one sample, sequenced in a study of T cell changes during pregnancy in multiple sclerosis. Sequencing used immunoSEQ multiplex PCR; TCRdb keeps in-frame clones, though not all of them. The table includes tens of thousands of clones, 90% to 95% detected once. Sequenced here: CD4+ T cells from peripheral blood mononuclear cells, sampled in the third trimester of pregnancy. Every receptor here comes from a female donor in good health, enrolled as a control in a pregnancy study.

The chain is built from TRBV11-3 and TRBJ2-5; D may be TRBD2 (5 bases). Germline CDR1 and CDR2: SGHNT and YENEEA. V lost 7 bases and J lost 1, with 10 bases in between. The CDR3 covers 13 residues. The DNA of the CDR3 is TGTGCCAGCACGTCTGCGGGCCAAGAGACCCAGTACTTC. Protein: CASTSAGQETQYF.

The V gene is TRBV19, the J gene TRBJ1-4, with 7 bases that match TRBD1. The germline gives CDR1 LNHDA, CDR2 SQIVND (reference sequence). The CDR3 totals 16 residues. V shed 3 bases, J shed 2 bases, and the junction held 6 bases outside the gene matches. In DNA form, the CDR3 reads TGTGCCAGTAGTATGATACCAGGGGGGACTAATGAAAAACTGTTTTTT. This sequence encodes CASSMIPGGTNEKLFF.

V is TRBV4-2 and J is TRBJ1-5; the D is unclear. Germline V gives CDR1 LGHNA, CDR2 YNFKEQ. Trimming removed 0 bases from V and 5 bases from J, with 14 bases in between. The CDR3 spans 16 residues. In DNA form, the CDR3 reads TGTGCCAGCAGCCAAGATCCTGGACTGGGCCATCAGCCCCAGCATTTT. Residues: CASSQDPGLGHQPQHF.

The chain carries TRBV6-1 and TRBJ1-1; D might be TRBD1 (6 bases). V gave up 6 bases and J gave up 2 bases, with 13 bases separating them. Germline V gives CDR1 MNHNS, CDR2 SASEGT. The CDR3 covers 14 residues. CDR3: CASRTGHTNTEAFF. The CDR3 DNA follows: TGTGCCAGCAGGACGGGACATACAAACACTGAAGCTTTCTTT.

This clone came up once. V gene TRBV11-3 combines with J gene TRBJ1-2; D might be TRBD1 (5 bases). Germline V CDR1 and CDR2: SGHNT, YENEEA. The CDR3 consists of 14 residues. V lost 5 bases to trimming and J lost 5 bases, with 15 bases between them. The DNA for the CDR3 is TGTGCCAGCAGCCATCCAGACAGAAATTATGGCTACACCTTC. Protein sequence: CASSHPDRNYGYTF.

V gene TRBV7-2 combines with J gene TRBJ1-3; TRBD1 agrees at 9 bases. Germline CDR1 and CDR2: SGHTA and FQGNSA. V gave up 2 bases and J gave up 4 bases; unmatched junction bases: 6. The CDR3 consists of 16 residues. The CDR3 spells CASSLTGTGYGNTIYF. CDR3 sequence (DNA): TGTGCCAGCAGCTTAACCGGGACAGGGTACGGAAACACCATATATTTT.

V usage is TRBV21-1 and J usage is TRBJ2-7; the table assigns TRBD1, which was not confirmed against the DNA. TRBV21-1 is annotated as a pseudogene. This CDR3 region has 14 residues. The CDR3 DNA follows: TGTGCCAGCAGCAAAGAGGCAAGGGGGAACGAGCAGTACTTC. This codes for CASSKEARGNEQYF.

This chain connects TRBV7-8 to TRBJ2-7, with 7 nucleotides matching TRBD2. Germline V CDR1 and CDR2: SGHVS, FQNEAQ. The ends lost 6 bases at V and 6 bases at J; junction bases unmatched: 11. This CDR3 has 14 amino acids. The DNA for the CDR3 is TGTGCCAGCAGAAAGGCGGGGGAAATCTCCGAGCAGTACTTC. Its translation: CASRKAGEISEQYF.

The rearrangement links TRBV6-5 to TRBJ1-1; TRBD1 might be the D (6 bases). Germline V lookup: CDR1 MNHEY, CDR2 SVGAGI. Trimming removed 5 bases from V and 5 bases from J, with 18 bases in between. The CDR3 loop spans 15 amino acids. The CDR3 DNA sequence: TGTGCCAGCAGTATATTGACAGGTCCACTAACTGAAGCTTTCTTT. Protein sequence: CASSILTGPLTEAFF.

The chain combines TRBV6-1 with TRBJ2-1; 8 bases are a match to TRBD1. The ends lost 8 bases at V and 4 bases at J; junction bases unmatched: 4. The CDR3 spans 13 residues. Germline V lookup: CDR1 MNHNS, CDR2 SASEGT. The CDR3 loop reads CASRTGNYNEQFF. DNA for the CDR3: TGTGCCAGCCGGACAGGGAATTACAATGAGCAGTTCTTC.

This chain links TRBV5-4 with TRBJ2-7; 7 nucleotides line up with TRBD2. The V gene end was trimmed by 0 bases and the J gene end by 1 base; junction bases not matched to a gene: 4. Looked up from germline, CDR1 is SGHNT and CDR2 is YYREEE (reference sequence). CDR3 length: 15 amino acids. The chain's CDR3 is CASSLGRGSSYEQYF. CDR3 bases: TGTGCCAGCAGCTTGGGGCGGGGGTCTTCCTACGAGCAGTACTTC.

This chain connects TRBV6-1 to TRBJ2-5; 8 bases agree with TRBD1. After removal of 7 bases from V and 5 bases from J, the junction contained 9 bases not matched to a gene. This CDR3 is 14 amino acids long. CDR1 is MNHNS, CDR2 SASEGT, per germline. The CDR3 DNA reads as TGTGCCAGCACGCGCACCAGGGGGCCGGAGACCCAGTACTTC. It specifies CASTRTRGPETQYF.

Of note for this clone: This same CDR3 is encoded by further DNA sequences in the sample. The rearrangement joins TRBV5-1 to TRBJ2-1; 9 positions agree with TRBD2. The CDR3 loop spans 15 amino acids. Germline trimming cut 3 bases from V and 1 base from J; bases unmatched to any gene: 2. Per germline, CDR1 SGHRS and CDR2 YFSETQ. CDR3 amino acids: CASSSLAGSYNEQFF. The CDR3 DNA follows: TGCGCCAGCAGCTCGCTAGCGGGATCCTACAATGAGCAGTTCTTC.

The rearrangement uses TRBV25-1 and TRBJ1-2; 9 bases agree with TRBD1. Trimming took 4 bases from V and 7 from J; bases not matched to a gene: 13. This CDR3 comprises 16 residues. Germline CDR1 MGHDK, CDR2 SYGVNS. The CDR3 DNA reads TGTGCCAGCAGTGGGGGGGTACAGGGGGCATATTCTGGCTACACCTTC. Its translation is CASSGGVQGAYSGYTF.